This passage covers 11 T cell receptor beta chains from one sample sequenced in a study of cytomegalovirus exposure and HLA in healthy donors. 60 Vbeta and 13 Jbeta primers were used in PCR. Data came from immunoSEQ multiplex PCR; TCRdb stores just in-frame clones and leaves some out. In the table there are about 180,000 clones, 77% of which are singletons. The specimen sequenced was PBMCs. These receptors were taken from a man aged 18 to 30 in good health and CMV-seronegative.

J is TRBJ2-5 and V is TRBV27, with TRBD1 as a possible D gene (5 bases). V gave up 2 bases and J gave up 7 bases, with 14 bases separating them. The CDR3 loop spans 14 amino acids. Looked up from germline, CDR1 is MNHEY and CDR2 is SMNVEV (reference sequence). DNA of the CDR3: TGTGCCAGCAGTTTAGGTCCCGCAGGGTGGACCCAGTACTTC. It is translated as CASSLGPAGWTQYF.

This chain joins TRBV27 and TRBJ1-3, with D possibly being TRBD1 (5 bases). The V gene's germline CDR1 is MNHEY and CDR2 SMNVEV (reference sequence). The CDR3 extends over 15 amino acids. Deletions cut 1 base from V and 7 bases from J, with 14 bases between. The CDR3 spells CASSLLTDPTNTIYF. In nucleotides, the CDR3 is TGTGCCAGCAGTTTATTGACAGACCCCACCAACACCATATATTTT.

V and J are TRBV7-3 and TRBJ2-5; 10 nucleotides agree with TRBD1. The CDR3 runs 17 residues. Unmatched junction bases numbered 9, after V lost 0 bases and J lost 5 bases. Germline lookup yields CDR1 SGHTA and CDR2 FQGTGA. The CDR3 nucleotides read TGTGCCAGCAGCTTAACGCCCTCGACAGGGGGCCGGGAGACCCAGTACTTC. It encodes CASSLTPSTGGRETQYF.

This chain joins TRBV6-6 and TRBJ1-2, with D possibly being TRBD1 (6 bases). The germline V gene has CDR1 MNHNY and CDR2 SVGAGI (reference sequence). There are 14 residues in the CDR3. The V and J ends lost 7 bases and 3 bases respectively, with 15 bases between them. The CDR3 bases are TGTGCCAGCACTCCCGGGGGGGCGCACTATGGCTACACCTTC. This codes for CASTPGGAHYGYTF.

Only one count was recorded for this clone. V is TRBV2 and J is TRBJ1-2; D is unresolved. Germline V gives CDR1 SNHLY, CDR2 FYNNEI. The CDR3 sequence is 13 residues long. Trimming left V 8 bases short and J 0 bases short, with 10 bases between. The CDR3 DNA follows: TGTGCCAGCGGCAACAGTCCTAACTATGGCTACACCTTC. Encoded protein: CASGNSPNYGYTF.

The chain joins TRBV18 to TRBJ2-5, with 7 positions matching TRBD2. The V and J ends lost 4 bases and 5 bases, in that order; junction bases with no gene match: 7. Per the germline V gene, CDR1 is KGHSH and CDR2 is LQKENI. The CDR3 is made up of 14 amino acids. CDR3 sequence: CASSLRGVPETQYF. CDR3 nucleotide sequence: TGTGCCAGCTCACTCCGGGGGGTCCCGGAGACCCAGTACTTC.

This chain uses TRBV7-9 with TRBJ2-2; possible D gene TRBD1, 5 bases. Germline CDR1 SEHNR, CDR2 FQNEAQ (reference sequence). Trimming cost V 4 bases and J 3 bases, with 12 bases left between them. This CDR3 contains 15 residues. CDR3 in DNA: TGTGCCAGCAGCTCCTTCGACAGATACACCGGGGAGCTGTTTTTT. Translated: CASSSFDRYTGELFF.

V and J are TRBV14 and TRBJ1-2; no reliable D call. The CDR3 contains 13 residues. Germline assignment: CDR1 SGHDN and CDR2 FVKESK. Trimming stripped 3 bases from V and 6 bases from J, with 11 bases between. DNA for the CDR3: TGTGCCAGCAGCCATCCTATCGGGGATGGCTACACCTTC. It codes for CASSHPIGDGYTF.

The V call is TRBV6-6, the J call TRBJ1-2; 10 nucleotides line up with TRBD1. J lost 4 bases, V lost 4 bases, and 6 bases had no gene match. The CDR3 consists of 15 residues. Per the germline V gene, CDR1 is MNHNY and CDR2 is SVGAGI (reference sequence). The CDR3 nucleotides read TGTGCCAGCAGTTCCCCGGGACAGGGGACCTATGGCTACACCTTC. Amino acid sequence: CASSSPGQGTYGYTF.

The chain combines TRBV5-4 with TRBJ2-7; 8 nucleotides match TRBD1. Germline CDR1 and CDR2: SGHNT and YYREEE (reference sequence). The trim removed 3 bases at V and 3 bases at J, leaving 11 bases unmatched. The CDR3 sequence is 16 residues long. CDR3: CASSWRADREGYEQYF. The CDR3 DNA sequence: TGTGCCAGCAGCTGGAGAGCGGACAGGGAAGGCTACGAGCAGTACTTC.

The chain joins TRBV6-5 to TRBJ2-7; the D gene is possibly TRBD2 (5 bases). Germline CDR1 reads MNHEY; CDR2 reads SVGAGI. V lost 4 bases to trimming and J lost 6 bases, with 19 bases between them. The CDR3 sequence is 15 residues long. The CDR3 DNA reads as TGTGCCAGCAGTTCCGCGGACTCCGGGTATGGCGAGCAGTACTTC. Its translation is CASSSADSGYGEQYF.